What follows describes a single T cell receptor beta chain. Its target is unknown. Assay used: immunoSEQ multiplex PCR; TCRdb lists only in-frame clones, some missing. Here the sample spans some 250,000 clones, 85% to 90% being singletons. Germline V gene lookup returns CDR1 MDHEN and CDR2 SYDVKM. CDR3 length equals 18 residues. V lost 1 base and J 2 bases, leaving 20 bases between the germline ends. This specimen belongs to a study of cytomegalovirus exposure and HLA in healthy donors. Study results and caveats: The majority of TCR sequences were rare, yet some public TCRs appeared in many donors. Researchers counted 164 TCR beta chains as cytomegalovirus-associated. Subsequent analysis revealed that first-cohort TCR clusters tended to co-occur in the roughly 120 validation repertoires.

The gene calls are TRBV28 and TRBJ2-5; D might be TRBD1 (5 bases). The receptor was isolated from a woman in her late teens or twenties in good health and CMV-seronegative. What was sequenced was PBMCs. CDR3 bases: TGTGCCAGCAGTTTATTGGCCGGTTGGGGCGATCGGCAAGAGACCCAGTACTTC. It translates to CASSLLAGWGDRQETQYF.